The 27 T cell receptor beta chains below all came from one sample that was sequenced in a study of blood T cell repertoires in COVID-19. Only in-frame clones appear in the TCRdb table, and some are missing; sequencing was by immunoSEQ multiplex PCR. The table shows 100,000 or so clones, with roughly 80% occurring only once. Sequenced input: peripheral blood. These receptors all come from a woman aged 70 to 79 with acute or convalescent COVID-19.

V usage is TRBV7-9 and J usage is TRBJ2-3; TRBD1 matches 8 bases. Germline values: CDR1 SEHNR, CDR2 FQNEAQ (reference sequence). J lost 4 bases, V lost 1 base, and 7 bases had no gene match. The CDR3 contains 16 residues. In DNA, the CDR3 is TGTGCCAGCAGCTTAGAGGTCCCAGGGGGCGCAGATACGCAGTATTTT. It specifies CASSLEVPGGADTQYF.

The rearrangement uses TRBV7-2 and TRBJ1-4; D is undetermined. CDR1 is SGHTA, CDR2 FQGNSA, per germline. V gave up 5 bases and J gave up 2 bases, with 6 bases separating them. The CDR3 consists of 13 residues. As DNA, the CDR3 is TGTGCCAGCAGCCGCGGGACTAATGAAAAACTGTTTTTT. Its translation is CASSRGTNEKLFF.

The V and J genes are TRBV2 and TRBJ1-4; no clear D. Germline assignment: CDR1 SNHLY and CDR2 FYNNEI. V was clipped by 6 bases and J by 6 bases, with 14 bases between them. The CDR3 has 14 residues. The CDR3 sequence is CASSERGMYEKLFF. The CDR3 DNA reads as TGTGCCAGCAGCGAGCGAGGGATGTATGAAAAACTGTTTTTT.

V and J are TRBV21-1 and TRBJ2-2; no check of the table's D call, TRBD2, against the DNA was made. TRBV21-1 constitutes a pseudogene. The length of the CDR3 is 17 residues. CDR3 amino acids: CASSKETGGRNTGELFF. The CDR3, as DNA: TGTGCCAGCAGCAAAGAAACGGGAGGGCGGAACACCGGGGAGCTGTTTTTT.

This clone was detected once. The genes are TRBV5-1 and TRBJ2-3; D perhaps matches TRBD2 (6 bases). This CDR3 contains 13 residues. CDR1 and CDR2 from the germline V gene are SGHRS and YFSETQ. Trimming removed 7 bases at V and 3 bases at J, with 12 bases between. The CDR3 protein is CASDVGGTDTQYF. The CDR3 DNA reads as TGCGCCAGCGACGTTGGAGGGACAGATACGCAGTATTTT.

The gene calls are TRBV6-1 and TRBJ2-7; D is perhaps TRBD2 (6 bases). Germline V CDR1 and CDR2: MNHNS, SASEGT. Deletions cut 2 bases from V and 3 bases from J, with 11 bases between. The CDR3 has 14 residues. CDR3 in amino acids: CASSEIGGNYEQYF. DNA of the CDR3: TGTGCCAGCAGTGAAATTGGCGGGAACTACGAGCAGTACTTC.

This sequence joins TRBV5-4 and TRBJ1-3, with TRBD1 as a possible D gene (5 bases). CDR1 is SGHNT and CDR2 is YYREEE in the germline V gene (reference sequence). The CDR3 covers 15 residues. V was clipped by 4 bases and J by 4 bases, with 15 bases between them. CDR3 in amino acids: CASSNSLTAGNTIYF. The CDR3 bases are TGTGCCAGCAGCAACTCCTTGACAGCCGGAAACACCATATATTTT.

This sequence joins TRBV28 and TRBJ1-2; TRBD1 matches at 7 bases. CDR3 length: 15 amino acids. Germline V lookup: CDR1 MDHEN, CDR2 SYDVKM. Losses at the gene ends were 6 bases for V and 4 bases for J; bases not matched to a gene: 11. The DNA of the CDR3 is TGTGCCAGCAGGCCGACCGTCCAGGGGGGCTATGGCTACACCTTC. Translation gives CASRPTVQGGYGYTF.

V gene TRBV9 combines with J gene TRBJ2-3, with 7 bases matching TRBD1. The CDR3 sequence is 14 residues long. V dropped 7 bases and J dropped 2; count of bases not matched to a gene: 7. CDR1 is SGDLS and CDR2 is YYNGEE in the germline V gene. Here the CDR3 reads CASGGQPATDTQYF. In DNA form, the CDR3 reads TGTGCCAGCGGGGGACAGCCAGCCACAGATACGCAGTATTTT.

This chain connects TRBV28 to TRBJ1-2, with D maybe TRBD1 (5 bases). The CDR3 is made up of 14 amino acids. V was shortened by 2 bases and J by 4 bases, with 11 bases between the two germline ends. Per germline, CDR1 MDHEN and CDR2 SYDVKM. CDR3 sequence: CASSLGSRVYGYTF. The CDR3 DNA sequence: TGTGCCAGCAGTTTAGGGTCCAGGGTCTATGGCTACACCTTC.

The chain links TRBV11-2 to TRBJ2-1, with 8 bases lining up with TRBD2. The CDR3 spans 16 residues. J gave up 5 bases and V 4 bases, and 10 bases lay outside the gene matches. In germline, CDR1 is SGHAT, CDR2 FQNNGV. CDR3 in DNA: TGTGCCAGCAGCTGGCCGGGGGGGGGCCTTGACAATGAGCAGTTCTTC. Residues: CASSWPGGGLDNEQFF.

The chain links TRBV30 to TRBJ1-3; unclear D gene. Germline V gene data show CDR1 as GTSNPN and CDR2 as SVGIG (reference sequence). V dropped 0 bases and J dropped 2 bases, with 8 bases sitting between them. This CDR3 region has 14 residues. CDR3 DNA: TGTGCCTGGAGTGTCAGGAACCCTGGAAACACCATATATTTT. Amino acids: CAWSVRNPGNTIYF.

The chain carries TRBV5-6 and TRBJ2-3; D is perhaps TRBD2 (6 bases). In germline, CDR1 is SGHDT, CDR2 YYEEEE. Trimming took off 5 bases at V and 0 bases at J, with 13 bases between the two ends. The CDR3 length is 15 residues. CDR3 DNA sequence: TGTGCCAGCAGTGTCGGGAGAGGGAGCACAGATACGCAGTATTTT. It translates to CASSVGRGSTDTQYF.

The J gene is TRBJ2-2, the V gene TRBV5-1, with 8 bases matching TRBD1. J lost 3 bases, V lost 6 bases, and 7 bases had no gene match. The CDR3 has 15 residues. CDR1 and CDR2 from the germline V gene are SGHRS and YFSETQ. This CDR3 is CASNQGASDTGELFF. The DNA of the CDR3 is TGCGCCAGCAACCAGGGGGCATCGGACACCGGGGAGCTGTTTTTT.

The rearrangement uses TRBV12-3 or TRBV12-4 and TRBJ1-6; D is ambiguous. V was pared by 4 bases and J by 4 bases, with 5 bases between. This CDR3 region has 13 residues. CDR3 region: CASSYGYNSPLHF. The CDR3 nucleotides are TGTGCCAGCAGTTACGGGTATAATTCACCCCTCCACTTT.

The chain joins TRBV7-2 to TRBJ1-2; 8 nucleotides match TRBD1. The CDR3 has 14 residues. J was trimmed by 4 bases and V by 1 base; bases with no gene match: 2. Per the germline V gene, CDR1 is SGHTA and CDR2 is FQGNSA. The CDR3 DNA sequence: TGTGCCAGCAGCTTAGGGACAGGGAGCTATGGCTACACCTTC. Its protein product is CASSLGTGSYGYTF.

The chain is built from TRBV5-6 and TRBJ2-5; maybe TRBD1 (5 bases). Trimming left V 3 bases short and J 3 bases short, with 9 bases between. Germline assignment: CDR1 SGHDT and CDR2 YYEEEE. The length of the CDR3 is 13 residues. The CDR3 DNA reads TGTGCCAGCAGCTGGACAAATAAAGAGACCCAGTACTTC. It is translated as CASSWTNKETQYF.

The CDR3 loop is CASSTTGGTEAFF. The CDR3 DNA is TGTGCCAGCAGCACTACAGGGGGCACTGAAGCTTTCTTT. V usage is TRBV7-9 and J usage is TRBJ1-1; TRBD1 agrees at 8 bases. The ends lost 5 bases at V and 4 bases at J; junction bases unmatched: 3. This CDR3 spans 13 amino acids. CDR1 is SEHNR and CDR2 is FQNEAQ in the germline V gene (reference sequence).

The CDR3 coding sequence is TGCAGCGTTGCCCAAGCGGCTGGGGGGGGATCGACCCAGTACTTC. This translates into CSVAQAAGGGSTQYF. The chain combines TRBV29-1 with TRBJ2-5; the match to TRBD2 covers 7 bases. The germline CDR1 and CDR2 sequences are SQVTM and ANQGSEA. V dropped 4 bases and J dropped 7; count of bases not matched to a gene: 15. The CDR3 is 15 residues long.

The chain employs TRBV5-8 and TRBJ1-2; D unresolved. The germline gives CDR1 SGHTS, CDR2 YDEGEE. V dropped 5 bases and J dropped 5 bases, with 4 bases sitting between them. The CDR3 length is 10 residues. In DNA, the CDR3 is TGTGCCAGCAGGTATTATGGCTACACCTTC. Amino acid sequence: CASRYYGYTF.

The genes are TRBV28 and TRBJ1-4; 8 nucleotides line up with TRBD1. CDR1 and CDR2 (germline): MDHEN, SYDVKM. The CDR3 spans 14 residues. Trimming at V came to 6 bases and at J to 7 bases, leaving 7 bases not matched to a gene. The CDR3 sequence: CASSRQGYSEKLFF. The CDR3, as DNA: TGTGCCAGCAGCCGACAGGGGTACAGTGAAAAACTGTTTTTT.

V and J are TRBV30 and TRBJ1-1; 8 bases are shared with TRBD1. This CDR3 has 15 residues. Germline V gene data show CDR1 as GTSNPN and CDR2 as SVGIG (reference sequence). The V and J ends lost 0 bases and 2 bases, in that order; junction bases with no gene match: 5. CDR3 sequence: CAWSVLDRANTEAFF. The CDR3 nucleotides read TGTGCCTGGAGTGTACTGGACAGGGCCAACACTGAAGCTTTCTTT.

The J gene is TRBJ2-5, the V gene TRBV20-1, with 8 bases aligning to TRBD2. Germline CDR1 and CDR2: DFQATT and SNEGSKA (reference sequence). This CDR3 region has 15 residues. The J segment lost 4 bases and the V segment lost 3 bases, leaving 10 bases of the junction unmatched. The CDR3 spells CSASPDDGLAETQYF. CDR3 bases: TGCAGTGCTAGTCCTGATGATGGACTAGCAGAGACCCAGTACTTC.

V is TRBV19 and J is TRBJ1-2; weak D call: TRBD1 (5 bases). Germline V gene sequence: CDR1 LNHDA, CDR2 SQIVND (reference sequence). The V and J ends lost 2 bases and 4 bases respectively, with 14 bases between them. The CDR3 loop spans 15 amino acids. CDR3 loop: CASSIRGYVVYGYTF. In DNA, the CDR3 is TGTGCCAGTAGTATACGGGGGTACGTCGTCTATGGCTACACCTTC.

J is TRBJ2-6 and V is TRBV27; 8 bases are shared with TRBD1. CDR1 and CDR2 (germline): MNHEY, SMNVEV (reference sequence). The CDR3 covers 17 residues. The V segment lost 3 bases and the J segment 5 bases; nucleotides outside the gene matches: 9. Here the CDR3 DNA reads TGTGCCAGCAGTTTGGTCAGGGGGCGTGGGAGGGCCAACGTCCTGACTTTC. Residues: CASSLVRGRGRANVLTF.

The chain joins TRBV4-3 to TRBJ1-2; D is possibly TRBD1 (5 bases). CDR1 and CDR2 (germline): LGHNA, YSLEER. The CDR3 is 15 residues long. The V and J ends lost 0 bases and 4 bases respectively, with 12 bases between them. DNA of the CDR3: TGCGCCAGCAGCCAAGATTTGCAGGGAAGCTATGGCTACACCTTC. Translated, it gives CASSQDLQGSYGYTF.

The chain joins TRBV29-1 to TRBJ2-3; 9 nucleotides align to TRBD2. The CDR3 has 16 amino acids. V shed 1 base and J 2 bases; nucleotides not matched to a gene: 7. In germline, CDR1 is SQVTM, CDR2 ANQGSEA. CDR3 coding DNA: TGCAGCGTTGAAGCTGGGGCGGGGGGGTCCACAGATACGCAGTATTTT. This encodes CSVEAGAGGSTDTQYF.